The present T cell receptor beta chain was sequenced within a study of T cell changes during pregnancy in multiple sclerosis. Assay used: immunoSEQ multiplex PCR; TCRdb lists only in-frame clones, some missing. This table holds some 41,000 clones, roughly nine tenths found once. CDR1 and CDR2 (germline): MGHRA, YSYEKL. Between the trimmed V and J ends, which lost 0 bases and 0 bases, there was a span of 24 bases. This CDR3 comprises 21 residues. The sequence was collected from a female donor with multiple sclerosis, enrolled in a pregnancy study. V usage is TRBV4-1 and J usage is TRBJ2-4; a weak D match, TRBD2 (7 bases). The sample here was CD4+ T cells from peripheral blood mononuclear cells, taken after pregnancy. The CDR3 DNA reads TGCGCCAGCAGCCAAGAAGAAAATTCGGGGGGCCTAGGACTAGCCAAAAACATTCAGTACTTC. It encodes CASSQEENSGGLGLAKNIQYF.